The rows below give T cell receptor beta chains drawn from one sample of a study of response to subunit inactivated influenza vaccine. TCRdb re-called the RT-PCR reads with MiXCR, one entry per CDR3 protein. The sample yields 500,000 to 550,000 distinct CDR3 sequences, around 25% seen once. These same records also appear under a second study, on T cells expressing NK-cell markers.

The sequencing here drew on CD4+ T cells sorted from PBMCs, taken roughly 12 days after vaccination. The receptors were gathered from a man between 50 and 59 years old who received an inactivated influenza vaccine. CDR3s include the opening cysteine and the closing phenylalanine or tryptophan. The D gene is left open where the match is weak. Only part of the rows carry a size: once, few, many, or a class if the clone is expanded.

size,D,J,V,DNA,CDR3
NA,NA,TRBJ1-1,TRBV9,TGTGCCAGCAGCGATCGTGATCCTGAAGCTTTCTTT,CASSDRDPEAFF
few,NA,TRBJ2-7,TRBV16,TGTGCCAGCAGCCAAATTCGGTCGACTTCCGAGCAGTACTTC,CASSQIRSTSEQYF
NA,NA,TRBJ2-1,TRBV11-2,TGTGCCAGCAGCCCTAGGGGGCTCACTAGCGGAGTATACAATGAGCAGTTCTTC,CASSPRGLTSGVYNEQFF
few,TRBD2,TRBJ2-5,TRBV6-2/TRBV6-3,TGTGCCAGCAGTTACGACGGGAGGCTAGAAGGGTCCGCCCAGTACTTC,CASSYDGRLEGSAQYF
NA,NA,TRBJ2-6,TRBV5-1,TGCGCCAGCAGCTTAACCCGGGACACCCCAACGGCCAACGTCCTGACTTTC,CASSLTRDTPTANVLTF
NA,TRBD2,TRBJ2-3,TRBV20-1,TGCAGTGCTCCTTCTAGCGGGAGTGATACGCAGTATTTT,CSAPSSGSDTQYF
few,NA,TRBJ2-7,TRBV7-2,TGTGCCAGCAGCTTAAACTTACTATACGAGCAGTACTTC,CASSLNLLYEQYF
NA,NA,TRBJ2-3,TRBV5-1,TGCGCCAGCAGCTTGTCGCGATGGACGGGAAACACAGATACGCAGTATTTT,CASSLSRWTGNTDTQYF
few,TRBD2,TRBJ2-1,TRBV28,TGTGCCAGCAGTTCATTGGGGCTAGCGGGATTGAATGAGCAGTTCTTC,CASSSLGLAGLNEQFF
few,NA,TRBJ2-7,TRBV6-2/TRBV6-3,TGTGCCAGCAGTTACATCCCCGGTTGGGGGGAGCAGTACTTC,CASSYIPGWGEQYF
NA,NA,TRBJ2-3,TRBV28,TGTGCCAGCAGGCATCAGGTGGCAGATACGCAGTATTTT,CASRHQVADTQYF
few,NA,TRBJ2-1,TRBV7-6,TGTGCCAGCAGCCCACGGACGGACAATGAGCAGTTCTTC,CASSPRTDNEQFF
few,NA,TRBJ2-7,TRBV28,TGTGCCAGCAGTTTAGGCGGGGTAGGTTACGAGCAGTACTTC,CASSLGGVGYEQYF
NA,TRBD1,TRBJ2-1,TRBV7-8,TGTGCCAGCAGCTGGAAGACAGGGGGTTCCTACAATGAGCAGTTCTTC,CASSWKTGGSYNEQFF
once,NA,TRBJ1-5,TRBV7-9,TGTGCCAGCAGCTTAGGAAAGTCTCCGGGGGCGAGGCAGCCCCAGCATTTT,CASSLGKSPGARQPQHF
few,TRBD1,TRBJ2-1,TRBV10-3,TGTGCCATCAGGGGACAGGATAACTCCTACAATGAGCAGTTCTTC,CAIRGQDNSYNEQFF
NA,NA,TRBJ1-2,TRBV29-1,TGCAGCGTGCGCCCATTCAATTCGAACTATGGCTACACCTTC,CSVRPFNSNYGYTF
NA,TRBD1,TRBJ2-3,TRBV20-1,TGCAGTGCAGGACAGGGGGCACCAGATACGCAGTATTTT,CSAGQGAPDTQYF
NA,NA,TRBJ1-2,TRBV7-9,TGTGCCAGCAGCTTCGGACAGCTCTCTAACTATGGCTACACCTTC,CASSFGQLSNYGYTF
NA,NA,TRBJ2-5,TRBV5-4,TGTGCCAGCAGCTACAGCGGGTCCGAGACCCAGTACTTC,CASSYSGSETQYF
NA,NA,TRBJ2-3,TRBV29-1,TGCAGCGTTGTAGGTCTTCCGCTGGGAACAGATACGCAGTATTTT,CSVVGLPLGTDTQYF
many,NA,TRBJ2-5,TRBV12-3/TRBV12-4,TGTGCCAGCAGCTCCTCTGAGGGGGAGACCCAGTACTTC,CASSSSEGETQYF
NA,NA,TRBJ2-5,TRBV5-1,TGCGCCAGCAGCAACGACAGGCAAGAGACCCAGTACTTC,CASSNDRQETQYF
many,NA,TRBJ2-2,TRBV2,TGTGCCAGCAGTGGCGGGGGCCCGAACACCGGGGAGCTGTTTTTT,CASSGGGPNTGELFF
few,TRBD2,TRBJ2-3,TRBV4-2,TGTGCCAGCAGCCAGTCAGCGGGATTAGGCACAGATACGCAGTATTTT,CASSQSAGLGTDTQYF